These 25 T cell receptor beta chains share one sample of origin, sequenced in a study of T cell repertoires in cytomegalovirus infection. TCRdb independently ran MiXCR on the reads; one entry per CDR3 protein. This table has about 490,000 distinct CDR3 sequences, 26% appearing once. Material for sequencing was PBMCs. These receptors all come from a human donor in good health (CMV status not recorded). Some clones in this sample may be carry-over from other donors' samples.

In this sample, this clonotype turned up many times. The chain is built from TRBV20-1 and TRBJ2-3, with D possibly matching TRBD2 (6 bases). Between the trimmed V and J ends, which lost 6 bases and 2 bases, there was a span of 9 bases. Looked up from germline, CDR1 is DFQATT and CDR2 is SNEGSKA (reference sequence). The CDR3 is 12 residues long. The CDR3 here is CSAGDSTDTQYF. The CDR3 DNA is TGCAGTGCAGGGGACTCCACAGATACGCAGTATTTT.

V usage is TRBV7-9 and J usage is TRBJ2-5; 13 bases are shared with TRBD2. Germline V gene lookup returns CDR1 SEHNR and CDR2 FQNEAQ (reference sequence). The CDR3 is 17 amino acids. V lost 3 bases to trimming and J lost 2 bases; unmatched junction nucleotides: 6. CDR3 in DNA: TGTGCCAGCAGCTTCTGGACTAGCGGGAGAGGGCAAGAGACCCAGTACTTC. Its protein product is CASSFWTSGRGQETQYF.

Regarding this clonotype: An end of the junction does not agree with germline; a read error may underlie this. V is TRBV19 and J is TRBJ1-5; tentative D call: TRBD1 (5 bases). From germline, CDR1 is LNHDA and CDR2 SQIVND (reference sequence). The CDR3 contains 15 residues. The CDR3 here is CASRTQGGGNQPQHF. The CDR3 bases are TGTGCCAGTAGAACTCAGGGAGGCGGCAACCAGCCCCAGCATTTT.

This clonotype was detected a few times. V gene TRBV18 combines with J gene TRBJ2-5; 13 bases match TRBD2. Trimming removed 3 bases from V and 2 bases from J; junction bases left unmatched: 9. This CDR3 is 18 amino acids long. The germline CDR1 and CDR2 sequences are KGHSH and LQKENI. The CDR3 loop reads CASSPRTSGRVSQETQYF. The CDR3 DNA follows: TGTGCCAGCTCACCCAGGACTAGCGGGAGAGTGTCTCAAGAGACCCAGTACTTC.

This clonotype was observed a few times. CDR3 in amino acids: CASPGLAGVAYEQYF. CDR3 sequence (DNA): TGTGCAAGTCCGGGACTAGCGGGAGTGGCCTACGAGCAGTACTTC. The J gene is TRBJ2-7, the V gene TRBV6-1, with 14 nucleotides matching TRBD2. Germline V gene sequence: CDR1 MNHNS, CDR2 SASEGT. The CDR3 covers 15 residues.

This rearrangement joins TRBV6-2 or TRBV6-3 to TRBJ2-1; D assignment may be TRBD1 or TRBD2 (5 bases each). The CDR3 runs to 17 residues. CDR1 MNHEY and CDR2 SVGEGT come from the germline V gene. Trimming removed 3 bases at V and 1 base at J, with 16 bases between. The CDR3 DNA is TGTGCCAGCAGTTATGGTTCAGAGGGGATATCCTACAATGAGCAGTTCTTC. It specifies CASSYGSEGISYNEQFF.

The chain recombines TRBV27 with TRBJ2-1; TRBD2 agrees at 11 bases. The CDR3 runs 13 residues. The junction had 3 bases not matched to a gene; V was cut back by 7 bases and J by 7 bases. The germline V gene has CDR1 MNHEY and CDR2 SMNVEV (reference sequence). CDR3 coding DNA: TGTGCCAGCAAGACTAGCGGGAAAAATGAGCAGTTCTTC. This sequence encodes CASKTSGKNEQFF.

Only a few counts were recorded for this clonotype. The rearrangement links TRBV24-1 to TRBJ2-1, with 9 bases fitting TRBD2. Losses at the gene ends were 5 bases for V and 8 bases for J; bases not matched to a gene: 18. The germline V gene encodes CDR1 KGHDR and CDR2 SFDVKD. The CDR3 runs to 18 residues. The CDR3: CATSGLAGAREVHDEQFF. CDR3 nucleotides: TGTGCCACCAGTGGGTTAGCGGGAGCGCGGGAAGTACATGATGAGCAGTTCTTC.

V usage is TRBV19 and J usage is TRBJ2-3; tentatively, D is TRBD1 (5 bases). Trimming took off 4 bases at V and 4 bases at J, with 12 bases between the two ends. Per the germline V gene, CDR1 is LNHDA and CDR2 is SQIVND (reference sequence). CDR3 size: 14 residues. In nucleotides, the CDR3 is TGTGCCAGTAGTACCTACCAGGGTCCAGATACGCAGTATTTT. It specifies CASSTYQGPDTQYF.

This chain uses TRBV29-1 with TRBJ2-1; D tentatively fits TRBD1 or TRBD2 (5 bases each). V was cut by 4 bases and J by 4 bases, with 11 bases left in between. Germline V CDR1 and CDR2: SQVTM, ANQGSEA. The CDR3 covers 13 residues. The CDR3 nucleotides read TGCAGCGTTGTGATGTGGGGGTACAATGAGCAGTTCTTC. Translating it yields CSVVMWGYNEQFF.

This clonotype was observed a few times. The V call is TRBV18, the J call TRBJ2-3; D ambiguous. V was shortened by 1 base and J by 3 bases, with 11 bases between the two germline ends. CDR3 length: 15 amino acids. Germline CDR1 and CDR2: KGHSH and LQKENI. CDR3 coding DNA: TGTGCCAGCTCACCACTCCCCGCGGCAACAGATACGCAGTATTTT. Translation: CASSPLPAATDTQYF.

This rearrangement joins TRBV20-1 to TRBJ2-7; 11 positions match TRBD2. This CDR3 has 13 amino acids. The junction had 8 bases not matched to a gene; V was cut back by 4 bases and J by 9 bases. Germline-derived CDR1 and CDR2 are DFQATT and SNEGSKA (reference sequence). CDR3 residues: CSANLAGGPRQYF. The CDR3 DNA reads as TGCAGTGCTAACCTAGCGGGAGGTCCTCGGCAGTACTTC.

This clonotype was recorded at least ten times. V and J are TRBV7-8 and TRBJ2-7, with 8 bases identical to TRBD2. This CDR3 contains 15 residues. The germline V gene encodes CDR1 SGHVS and CDR2 FQNEAQ. V lost 5 bases to trimming and J lost 0 bases; unmatched junction nucleotides: 6. The DNA for the CDR3 is TGTGCCAGCAGCCTTAGCGGGGCGAGCTCCTACGAGCAGTACTTC. Translation gives CASSLSGASSYEQYF. Full variable domain (remainder filled in from reference TRBV7-8 and TRBJ2-7): GAGVSQSPRYKVAKRGQDVALRCDPISGHVSLFWYQQALGQGPEFLTYFQNEAQLDKSGLPSDRFFAERPEGSVSTLKIQRTQQEDSAVYLCASSLSGASSYEQYFGPGTRLTVT.

This chain connects TRBV5-1 to TRBJ2-3; TRBD1 matches at 9 bases. Germline V gives CDR1 SGHRS, CDR2 YFSETQ. The CDR3 has 16 residues. V lost 3 bases and J lost 6; bases outside the gene matches: 11. CDR3 DNA sequence: TGCGCCAGCAGCTCGGCACCTCCGGGACAGGGTGATACGCAGTATTTT. It yields the protein CASSSAPPGQGDTQYF.

The J gene is TRBJ1-4, the V gene TRBV29-1; 7 positions agree with TRBD1. V was pared by 5 bases and J by 7 bases, with 13 bases of the junction left unmatched. CDR1 is SQVTM and CDR2 is ANQGSEA in the germline V gene. The CDR3 consists of 15 residues. CDR3 DNA: TGCAGCGTTCAACGACAGGGTGGTTCGGGTGAAAAACTGTTTTTT. Protein sequence: CSVQRQGGSGEKLFF.

In this sample, this clonotype turned up many times. This sequence joins TRBV11-3 and TRBJ2-1; 7 nucleotides match TRBD2. This CDR3 spans 14 amino acids. After removal of 5 bases from V and 4 bases from J, the junction contained 5 bases not matched to a gene. Germline lookup yields CDR1 SGHNT and CDR2 YENEEA. The CDR3 loop is CASSHGLDYNEQFF. In DNA form, the CDR3 reads TGTGCCAGCAGCCATGGACTAGATTACAATGAGCAGTTCTTC.

The chain uses TRBV29-1 and TRBJ2-3; no clear D. V shed 2 bases and J shed 0 bases, with 6 bases lying between them. The CDR3 has 13 residues. Germline-derived CDR1 and CDR2 are SQVTM and ANQGSEA. The CDR3 is CSVERQSTDTQYF. Written as DNA, the CDR3 is TGCAGCGTTGAACGTCAGAGCACAGATACGCAGTATTTT.

This clonotype was detected a few times. The chain combines TRBV11-2 with TRBJ2-2; 13 bases are a match to TRBD2. This CDR3 spans 16 amino acids. Germline V lookup: CDR1 SGHAT, CDR2 FQNNGV. J lost 8 bases, V lost 4 bases, and 7 bases had no gene match. The CDR3 sequence is CASSSRTSGSGGELFF. CDR3 DNA sequence: TGTGCCAGCAGCTCCCGGACTAGCGGGAGCGGTGGGGAGCTGTTTTTT. The variable domain in full, completed from reference TRBV11-2 and TRBJ2-2, reads EAGVAQSPRYKIIEKRQSVAFWCNPISGHATLYWYQQILGQGPKLLIQFQNNGVVDDSQLPKDRFSAERLKGVDSTLKIQPAKLEDSAVYLCASSSRTSGSGGELFFGEGSRLTVL.

The rearrangement joins TRBV6-2 or TRBV6-3 to TRBJ2-1; D is undetermined. Deletions cut 2 bases from V and 8 bases from J, with 4 bases between. Germline CDR1 is MNHEY and CDR2 is SVGEGT. The CDR3 is 11 residues long. The DNA of the CDR3 is TGTGCCAGCAGTTACGAACATGAGCAGTTCTTC. This encodes CASSYEHEQFF.

In its sample, this clonotype was seen many times. The chain has TRBV7-2 and TRBJ2-3, with a possible D match to TRBD2 (6 bases). The V and J ends lost 2 bases and 1 base respectively, with 22 bases between them. Germline-derived CDR1 and CDR2 are SGHTA and FQGNSA. The CDR3 covers 19 residues. In nucleotides, the CDR3 is TGTGCCAGCAGCTTATTAGCCCGTGGGGCTAGCGCGGGCACAGATACGCAGTATTTT. Amino acids: CASSLLARGASAGTDTQYF.

The rearrangement links TRBV6-6 to TRBJ2-7; 9 bases match TRBD2. The CDR3 covers 16 residues. Germline CDR1 is MNHNY and CDR2 is SVGAGI (reference sequence). V shed 2 bases, J shed 3 bases, and the junction held 8 bases outside the gene matches. The DNA of the CDR3 is TGTGCCAGCAGTTACCGCGGGAGGGCCCCTCACTACGAGCAGTACTTC. Protein sequence: CASSYRGRAPHYEQYF.

This clonotype has just a few counts. The rearrangement joins TRBV7-8 to TRBJ2-7, with TRBD1 identical over 8 bases. Germline V gene lookup returns CDR1 SGHVS and CDR2 FQNEAQ. The CDR3 has 12 amino acids. The J segment lost 7 bases and the V segment lost 2 bases, leaving 1 base of the junction unmatched. For the CDR3, the DNA is TGTGCCAGCAGCTTACAGGGGGCAGAGCAGTACTTC. Its protein is CASSLQGAEQYF.

This chain links TRBV10-3 with TRBJ1-2; 10 nucleotides agree with TRBD1. Per germline, CDR1 ENHRY and CDR2 SYGVKD. The length of the CDR3 is 16 residues. Germline trimming cut 3 bases from V and 3 bases from J; bases unmatched to any gene: 7. CDR3 DNA sequence: TGTGCCATCAGTGACTTCCGGGACAGGGGCGACTATGGCTACACCTTC. It translates to CAISDFRDRGDYGYTF.

V usage is TRBV6-2 or TRBV6-3 and J usage is TRBJ1-5; D remains ambiguous. V was cut by 4 bases and J by 3 bases, with 16 bases left in between. This CDR3 spans 16 amino acids. The germline V gene has CDR1 MNHEY and CDR2 SVGEGT. Here the CDR3 reads CASSSYGGRSNQPQHF. The CDR3 DNA sequence: TGTGCCAGCAGTTCCTACGGAGGGCGGTCCAATCAGCCCCAGCATTTT.

The rearrangement links TRBV3-1 to TRBJ1-1; D possibly corresponds to TRBD1 (6 bases). Germline V gene data show CDR1 as LGHDT and CDR2 as YNNKEL (reference sequence). This CDR3 spans 14 amino acids. V lost 0 bases and J 5 bases, leaving 10 bases between the germline ends. The DNA for the CDR3 is TGTGCCAGCAGCCAAGATTATCAGGGGACTGAAGCTTTCTTT. Translated, it gives CASSQDYQGTEAFF.